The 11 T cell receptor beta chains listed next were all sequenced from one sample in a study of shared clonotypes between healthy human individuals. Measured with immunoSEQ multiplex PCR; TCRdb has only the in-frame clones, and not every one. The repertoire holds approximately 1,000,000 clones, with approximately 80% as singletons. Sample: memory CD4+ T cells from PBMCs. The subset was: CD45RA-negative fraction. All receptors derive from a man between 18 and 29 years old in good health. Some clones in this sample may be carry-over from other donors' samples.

Written as DNA, the CDR3 is TGTGCCATCCGGTTGGGACTAGCGTCATCCTACGAGCAGTACTTC. Residues: CAIRLGLASSYEQYF. V is TRBV10-3 and J is TRBJ2-7; 10 bases match TRBD2. Germline loops: CDR1 ENHRY, CDR2 SYGVKD. J was trimmed by 1 base and V by 8 bases; bases with no gene match: 8. There are 15 residues in the CDR3.

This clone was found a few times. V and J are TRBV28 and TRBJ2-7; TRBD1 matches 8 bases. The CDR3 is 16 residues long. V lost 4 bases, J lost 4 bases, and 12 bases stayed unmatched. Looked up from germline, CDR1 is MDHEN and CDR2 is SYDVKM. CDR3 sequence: CASSSPGQAGGYEQYF. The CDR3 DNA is TGTGCCAGCAGTTCTCCGGGACAGGCAGGGGGGTACGAGCAGTACTTC.

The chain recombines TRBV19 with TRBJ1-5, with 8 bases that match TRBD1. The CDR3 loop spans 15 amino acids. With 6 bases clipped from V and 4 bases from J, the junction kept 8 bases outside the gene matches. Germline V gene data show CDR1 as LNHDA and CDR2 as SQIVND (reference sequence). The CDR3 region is CASRDGQGENQPQHF. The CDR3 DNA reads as TGTGCCAGTAGGGACGGACAGGGTGAAAATCAGCCCCAGCATTTT. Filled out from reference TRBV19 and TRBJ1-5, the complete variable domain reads DGGITQSPKYLFRKEGQNVTLSCEQNLNHDAMYWYRQDPGQGLRLIYYSQIVNDFQKGDIAEGYSVSREKKESFPLTVTSAQKNPTAFYLCASRDGQGENQPQHFGDGTRLSIL.

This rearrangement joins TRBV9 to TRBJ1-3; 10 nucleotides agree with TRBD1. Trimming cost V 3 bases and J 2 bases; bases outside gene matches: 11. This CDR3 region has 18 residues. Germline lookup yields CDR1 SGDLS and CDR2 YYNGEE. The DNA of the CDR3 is TGTGCCAGCAGCGCGAGGGACAGGGGAGCGGGCACTGGAAACACCATATATTTT. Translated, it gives CASSARDRGAGTGNTIYF.

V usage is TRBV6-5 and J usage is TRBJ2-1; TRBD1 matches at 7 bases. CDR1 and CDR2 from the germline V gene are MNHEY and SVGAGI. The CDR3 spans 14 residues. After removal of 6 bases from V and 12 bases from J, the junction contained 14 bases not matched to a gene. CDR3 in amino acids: CASSQDRLTFGQFF. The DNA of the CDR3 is TGTGCCAGCAGCCAGGACAGGTTAACATTCGGGCAGTTCTTC.

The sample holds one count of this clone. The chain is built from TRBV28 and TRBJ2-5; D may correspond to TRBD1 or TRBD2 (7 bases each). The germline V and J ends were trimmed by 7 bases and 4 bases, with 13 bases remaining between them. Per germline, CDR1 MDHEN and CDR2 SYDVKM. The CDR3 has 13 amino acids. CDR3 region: CASIQGGGETQYF. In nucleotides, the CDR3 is TGTGCCAGCATCCAGGGGGGGGGAGAGACCCAGTACTTC. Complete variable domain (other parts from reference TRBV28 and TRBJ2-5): DVKVTQSSRYLVKRTGEKVFLECVQDMDHENMFWYRQDPGLGLRLIYFSYDVKMKEKGDIPEGYSVSREKKERFSLILESASTNQTSMYLCASIQGGGETQYFGPGTRLLVL.

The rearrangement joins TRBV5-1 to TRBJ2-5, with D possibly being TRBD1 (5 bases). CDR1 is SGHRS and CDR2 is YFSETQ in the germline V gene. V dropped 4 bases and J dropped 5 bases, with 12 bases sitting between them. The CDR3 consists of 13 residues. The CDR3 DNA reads TGCGCCAGCAGCACCCAGGGTAGCGAGACCCAGTACTTC. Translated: CASSTQGSETQYF.

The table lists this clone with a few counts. CDR3 nucleotide sequence: TGTGCCAGCAGTTTGGGGGGGGCTGGTGGCTATGGCTACACCTTC. Its protein is CASSLGGAGGYGYTF. The chain employs TRBV28 and TRBJ1-2; a weak D match, TRBD1 (6 bases). Germline-derived CDR1 and CDR2 are MDHEN and SYDVKM. This CDR3 spans 15 amino acids. V was pared by 3 bases and J by 4 bases, with 15 bases between.

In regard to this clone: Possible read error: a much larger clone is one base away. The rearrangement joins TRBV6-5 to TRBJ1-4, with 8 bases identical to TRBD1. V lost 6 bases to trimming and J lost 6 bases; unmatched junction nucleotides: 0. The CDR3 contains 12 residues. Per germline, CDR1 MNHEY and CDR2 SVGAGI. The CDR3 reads CASRDRDEKLFF. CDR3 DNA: TGTGCCAGCAGGGACAGGGATGAAAAACTGTTTTTT.

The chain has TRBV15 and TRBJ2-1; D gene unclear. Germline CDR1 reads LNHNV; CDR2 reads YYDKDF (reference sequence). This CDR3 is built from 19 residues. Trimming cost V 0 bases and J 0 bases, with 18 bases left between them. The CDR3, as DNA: TGTGCCACCAGCAGAGATGTAGTCCGGGCCGCGAGCTCCTACAATGAGCAGTTCTTC. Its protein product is CATSRDVVRAASSYNEQFF.

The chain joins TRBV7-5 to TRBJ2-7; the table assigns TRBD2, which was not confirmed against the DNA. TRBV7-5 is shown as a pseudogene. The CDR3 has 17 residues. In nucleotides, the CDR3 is TGTGCCAGAAGCTTTTTCGGGCTAGCGGAGTCCTCCTACGAGCAGTACTTC. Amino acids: CARSFFGLAESSYEQYF.